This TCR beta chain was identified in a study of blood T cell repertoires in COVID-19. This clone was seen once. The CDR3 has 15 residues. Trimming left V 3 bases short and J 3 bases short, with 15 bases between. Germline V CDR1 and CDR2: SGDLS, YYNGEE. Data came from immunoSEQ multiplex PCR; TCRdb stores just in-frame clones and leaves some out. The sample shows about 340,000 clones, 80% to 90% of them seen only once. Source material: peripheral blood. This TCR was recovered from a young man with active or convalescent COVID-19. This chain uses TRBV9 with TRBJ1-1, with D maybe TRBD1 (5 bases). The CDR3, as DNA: TGTGCCAGCAGCGGAGACGGGACTGTGGACACTGAAGCTTTCTTT. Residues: CASSGDGTVDTEAFF. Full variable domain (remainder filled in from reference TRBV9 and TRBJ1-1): DSGVTQTPKHLITATGQRVTLRCSPRSGDLSVYWYQQSLDQGLQFLIQYYNGEERAKGNILERFSAQQFPDLHSELNLSSLELGDSALYFCASSGDGTVDTEAFFGQGTRLTVV.